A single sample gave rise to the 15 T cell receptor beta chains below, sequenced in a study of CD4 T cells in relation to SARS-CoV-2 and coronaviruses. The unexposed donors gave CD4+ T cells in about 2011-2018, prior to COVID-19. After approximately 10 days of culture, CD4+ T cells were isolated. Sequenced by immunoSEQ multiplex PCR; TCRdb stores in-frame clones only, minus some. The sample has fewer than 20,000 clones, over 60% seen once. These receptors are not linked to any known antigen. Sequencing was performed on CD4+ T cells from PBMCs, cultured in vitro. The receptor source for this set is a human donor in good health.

CDR3 region: CASRGRGRTGELFF. The CDR3 DNA is TGTGCCAGCAGAGGGAGGGGGCGGACCGGGGAGCTGTTTTTT. The V gene is TRBV7-8, the J gene TRBJ2-2; the D gene could be TRBD1 or TRBD2 (7 bases each). V shed 6 bases and J shed 5 bases, with 13 bases lying between them. The CDR3 sequence is 14 residues long. CDR1 is SGHVS, CDR2 FQNEAQ, per germline.

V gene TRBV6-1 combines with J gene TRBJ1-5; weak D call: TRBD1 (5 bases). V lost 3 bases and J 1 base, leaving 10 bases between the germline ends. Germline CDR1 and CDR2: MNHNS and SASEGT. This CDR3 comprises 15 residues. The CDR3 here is CASSDLGTSNQPQHF. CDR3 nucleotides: TGTGCCAGCAGTGATCTTGGGACCAGCAATCAGCCCCAGCATTTT.

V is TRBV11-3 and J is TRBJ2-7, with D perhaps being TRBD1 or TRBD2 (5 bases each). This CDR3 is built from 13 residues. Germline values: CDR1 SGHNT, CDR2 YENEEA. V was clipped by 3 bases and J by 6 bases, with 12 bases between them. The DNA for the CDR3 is TGTGCCAGCAGCTTGGTCGGGGCCGCCGAGCAGTACTTC. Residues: CASSLVGAAEQYF.

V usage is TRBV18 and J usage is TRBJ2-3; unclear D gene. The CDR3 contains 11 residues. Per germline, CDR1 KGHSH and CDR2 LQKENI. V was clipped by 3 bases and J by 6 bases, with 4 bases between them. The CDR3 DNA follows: TGTGCCAGCTCACCCGAGGATACGCAGTATTTT. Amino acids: CASSPEDTQYF.

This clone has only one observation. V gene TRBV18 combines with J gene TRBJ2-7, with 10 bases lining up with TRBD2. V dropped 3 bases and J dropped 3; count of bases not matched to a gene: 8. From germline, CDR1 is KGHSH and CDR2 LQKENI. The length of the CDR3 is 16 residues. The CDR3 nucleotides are TGTGCCAGCTCACCCCCGGGGACTAGCGACAACTACGAGCAGTACTTC. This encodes CASSPPGTSDNYEQYF.

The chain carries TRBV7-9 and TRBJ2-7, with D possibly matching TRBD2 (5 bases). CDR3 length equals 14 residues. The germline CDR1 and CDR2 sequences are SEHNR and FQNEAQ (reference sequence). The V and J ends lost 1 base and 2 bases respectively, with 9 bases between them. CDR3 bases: TGTGCCAGCAGCTTAGGGGCCGGGGCCTACGAGCAGTACTTC. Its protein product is CASSLGAGAYEQYF.

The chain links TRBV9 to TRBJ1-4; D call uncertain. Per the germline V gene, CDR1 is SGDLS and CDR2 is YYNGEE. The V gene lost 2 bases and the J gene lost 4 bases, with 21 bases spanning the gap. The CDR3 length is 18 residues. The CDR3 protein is CASSVFGINPLINEKLFF. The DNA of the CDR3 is TGTGCCAGCAGCGTTTTTGGGATAAACCCTCTCATTAATGAAAAACTGTTTTTT.

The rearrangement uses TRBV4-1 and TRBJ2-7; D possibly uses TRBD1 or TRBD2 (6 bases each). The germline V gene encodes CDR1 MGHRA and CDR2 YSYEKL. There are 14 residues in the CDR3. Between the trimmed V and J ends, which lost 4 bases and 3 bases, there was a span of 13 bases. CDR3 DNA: TGCGCCAGCAGCCCGGCGGGACAACTCTACGAGCAGTACTTC. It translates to CASSPAGQLYEQYF.

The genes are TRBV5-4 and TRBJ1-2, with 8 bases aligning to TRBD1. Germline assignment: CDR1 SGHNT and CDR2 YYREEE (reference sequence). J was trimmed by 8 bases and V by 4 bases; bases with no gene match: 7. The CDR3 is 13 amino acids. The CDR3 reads CASSLTGGAGYTF. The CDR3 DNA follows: TGTGCCAGCAGCCTAACAGGGGGAGCAGGCTACACCTTC.

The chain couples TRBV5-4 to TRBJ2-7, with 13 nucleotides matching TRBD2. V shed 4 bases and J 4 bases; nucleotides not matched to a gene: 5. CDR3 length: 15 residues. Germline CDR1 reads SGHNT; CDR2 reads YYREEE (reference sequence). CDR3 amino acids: CASSRGTSGIYEQYF. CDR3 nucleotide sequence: TGTGCCAGCAGCCGTGGGACTAGCGGGATTTACGAGCAGTACTTC.

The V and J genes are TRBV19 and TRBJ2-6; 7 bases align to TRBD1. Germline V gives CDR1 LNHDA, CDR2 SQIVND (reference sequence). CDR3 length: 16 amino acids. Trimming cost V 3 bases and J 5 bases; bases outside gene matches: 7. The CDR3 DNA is TGTGCCAGTAGTATTGGGACAGCTAGTCGGGCCAACGTCCTGACTTTC. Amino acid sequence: CASSIGTASRANVLTF.

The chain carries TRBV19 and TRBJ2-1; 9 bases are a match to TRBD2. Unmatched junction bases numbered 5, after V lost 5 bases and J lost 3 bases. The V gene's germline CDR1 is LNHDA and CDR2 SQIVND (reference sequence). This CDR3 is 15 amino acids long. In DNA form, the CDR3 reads TGTGCCAGTAGTCGGACTAGCGAGATCTACAATGAGCAGTTCTTC. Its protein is CASSRTSEIYNEQFF.

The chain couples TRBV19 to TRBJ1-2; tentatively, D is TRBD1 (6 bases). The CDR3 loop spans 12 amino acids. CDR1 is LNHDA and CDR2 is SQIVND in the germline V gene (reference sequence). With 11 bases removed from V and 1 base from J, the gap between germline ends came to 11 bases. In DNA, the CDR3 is TGTGCCGCGTCGGACAGTAACTATGGCTACACCTTC. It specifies CAASDSNYGYTF. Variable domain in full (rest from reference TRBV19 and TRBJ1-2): DGGITQSPKYLFRKEGQNVTLSCEQNLNHDAMYWYRQDPGQGLRLIYYSQIVNDFQKGDIAEGYSVSREKKESFPLTVTSAQKNPTAFYLCAASDSNYGYTFGSGTRLTVV.

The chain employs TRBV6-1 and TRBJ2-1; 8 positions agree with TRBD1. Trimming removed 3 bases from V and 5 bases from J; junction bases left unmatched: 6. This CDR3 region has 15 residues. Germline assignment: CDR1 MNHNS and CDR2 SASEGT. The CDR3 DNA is TGTGCCAGCAGTGAGGACAGGGCGGCGAACAATGAGCAGTTCTTC. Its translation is CASSEDRAANNEQFF.

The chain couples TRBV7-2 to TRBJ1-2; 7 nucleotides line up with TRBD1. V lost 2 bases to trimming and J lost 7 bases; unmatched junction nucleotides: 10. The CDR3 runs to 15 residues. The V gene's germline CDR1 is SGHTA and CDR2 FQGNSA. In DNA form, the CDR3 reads TGTGCCAGCAGCTTATCAGCAGGGGGATCTTTTGGCTACACCTTC. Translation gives CASSLSAGGSFGYTF.